This TCR beta chain was sequenced during a study of vaccination and CD4 T cells after COVID-19. Study at large: Culture controls were given either a CEFX pool, an HIV-1 Nef pool, or no peptide.

Losses at the gene ends were 5 bases for V and 6 bases for J; bases not matched to a gene: 8. Germline V gene data show CDR1 as SGHTA and CDR2 as FQGNSA. This CDR3 contains 15 residues. This clonotype was picked up a small number of times. Its cognate antigen is unknown. Treatment denoted: 10-day PBMC culture with coronavirus spike peptide pools or control peptides (ViraFEST assay). Cultured CD4+ T-cell DNA underwent Oncomine TCR Beta short-read sequencing. Each CDR3 protein gets one entry after TCRdb re-called the PCR reads with MiXCR. The data hold 16,000 or so distinct CDR3 sequences, with 45% to 60% observed a single time.

The chain combines TRBV7-2 with TRBJ2-1, with 9 bases fitting TRBD1. The specimen sequenced was CD4+ T cells from blood, cultured in vitro. This clonotype was obtained from a human donor who had recovered from COVID-19. CDR3 sequence reads: CASSRLGTGLNEQFF. In DNA, the CDR3 is TGTGCCAGCAGCCGACTAGGGACAGGGCTCAATGAGCAGTTCTTC. Combining the CDR3 with reference TRBV7-2 and TRBJ2-1 gives the whole variable domain GAGVSQSPSNKVTEKGKDVELRCDPISGHTALYWYRQSLGQGLEFLIYFQGNSAPDKSGLPSDRFSAERTGGSVSTLTIQRTQQEDSAVYLCASSRLGTGLNEQFFGPGTRLTVL.